A selection of T cell receptor beta chains follows, all from one sample in a study of blood T cell repertoires in COVID-19. Method: immunoSEQ multiplex PCR; TCRdb's copy keeps in-frame clones and lacks some. Here the sample spans approximately 190,000 clones, 70% to 90% being singletons. Sequenced material: peripheral blood. All receptors derive from a man in his 70s with active or convalescent COVID-19. CDR3s include the opening cysteine and the closing phenylalanine or tryptophan. Fields, in order: CDR3 protein, CDR3 DNA, J gene, V gene, D gene, clone size. D genes are given only for firm matches. Clone size, where shown, is once, few, many, or a class for clones that have expanded.

cdr3_aa: CASSLGSGSYGYTF
cdr3_nt: TGTGCCAGCAGCTTAGGATCCGGGTCCTATGGCTACACCTTC
j_call: TRBJ1-2
v_call: TRBV7-8
d_call: .
clone_size: .

cdr3_aa: CASSQDHRGSHEQYF
cdr3_nt: TGCGCCAGCAGCCAAGATCATAGGGGTTCCCACGAGCAGTACTTC
j_call: TRBJ2-7
v_call: TRBV4-3
d_call: .
clone_size: .

cdr3_aa: CASSYSYDRGRQYF
cdr3_nt: TGTGCCAGCAGTTACTCTTACGACAGGGGGCGCCAGTACTTC
j_call: TRBJ2-7
v_call: TRBV6-5
d_call: TRBD1
clone_size: .

cdr3_aa: CASSLEGGLATDTQYF
cdr3_nt: TGTGCCAGCAGCTTAGAAGGCGGGCTGGCCACAGATACGCAGTATTTT
j_call: TRBJ2-3
v_call: TRBV5-8
d_call: .
clone_size: .

cdr3_aa: CASSNPWTGGSTNEKLFF
cdr3_nt: TGTGCCAGCAGCAACCCATGGACAGGGGGCTCGACTAATGAAAAACTGTTTTTT
j_call: TRBJ1-4
v_call: TRBV5-6
d_call: TRBD1
clone_size: once

cdr3_aa: CASSQSRLRELHSGANVLTF
cdr3_nt: TGTGCCAGCAGTCAATCCCGTCTCCGGGAGTTGCACTCTGGGGCCAACGTCCTGACTTTC
j_call: TRBJ2-6
v_call: TRBV6-2/TRBV6-3
d_call: .
clone_size: .

cdr3_aa: CSVGQGNQPQHF
cdr3_nt: TGCAGCGTCGGACAGGGCAATCAGCCCCAGCATTTT
j_call: TRBJ1-5
v_call: TRBV29-1
d_call: TRBD1
clone_size: few

cdr3_aa: CASSPQGRNYGYTF
cdr3_nt: TGTGCCAGCTCACCACAAGGGAGAAACTATGGCTACACCTTC
j_call: TRBJ1-2
v_call: TRBV18
d_call: .
clone_size: once

cdr3_aa: CASSFGGGKETQYF
cdr3_nt: TGTGCCAGCAGTTTTGGTGGGGGGAAAGAGACCCAGTACTTC
j_call: TRBJ2-5
v_call: TRBV2
d_call: .
clone_size: .

cdr3_aa: CASSSGTGAYEQYF
cdr3_nt: TGTGCCAGCAGCTCCGGGACAGGGGCCTACGAGCAGTACTTC
j_call: TRBJ2-7
v_call: TRBV7-9
d_call: TRBD1
clone_size: .

cdr3_aa: CATSSGGARAGYNEQFF
cdr3_nt: TGTGCCACCAGCAGTGGGGGGGCTAGGGCTGGTTACAATGAGCAGTTCTTC
j_call: TRBJ2-1
v_call: TRBV15
d_call: .
clone_size: .

cdr3_aa: CASSFERVYYGYTF
cdr3_nt: TGTGCCAGCAGCTTTGAGAGAGTTTACTATGGCTACACCTTC
j_call: TRBJ1-2
v_call: TRBV7-2
d_call: .
clone_size: .

cdr3_aa: CASSSGQGAAYGYTF
cdr3_nt: TGTGCCAGCAGTTCAGGACAGGGGGCGGCCTATGGCTACACCTTC
j_call: TRBJ1-2
v_call: TRBV6-2/TRBV6-3
d_call: TRBD1
clone_size: .

cdr3_aa: CASGSLAGGHSEQFF
cdr3_nt: TGTGCCAGCGGATCCCTAGCGGGGGGGCACTCTGAGCAGTTCTTC
j_call: TRBJ2-1
v_call: TRBV28
d_call: TRBD2
clone_size: .

cdr3_aa: CASSLGTRTRIIYEQYF
cdr3_nt: TGCGCCAGCAGCCTGGGAACGAGGACTAGGATTATCTACGAGCAGTACTTC
j_call: TRBJ2-7
v_call: TRBV5-1
d_call: TRBD2
clone_size: many

cdr3_aa: CASSPVPSPLHF
cdr3_nt: TGTGCCAGCAGCCCAGTCCCTTCACCCCTCCACTTT
j_call: TRBJ1-6
v_call: TRBV7-9
d_call: .
clone_size: once

cdr3_aa: CASSQDGQPGVPLQETQYF
cdr3_nt: TGTGCCAGCAGCCAAGATGGTCAACCAGGGGTACCCCTCCAAGAGACCCAGTACTTC
j_call: TRBJ2-5
v_call: TRBV14
d_call: .
clone_size: .

cdr3_aa: CASSGTTNYGYTF
cdr3_nt: TGTGCCAGCAGTGGGACAACCAACTATGGCTACACCTTC
j_call: TRBJ1-2
v_call: TRBV28
d_call: .
clone_size: .

cdr3_aa: CASSLYTGAGNYGYTF
cdr3_nt: TGTGCCAGCAGCTTATACACAGGGGCGGGGAACTATGGCTACACCTTC
j_call: TRBJ1-2
v_call: TRBV9
d_call: TRBD1
clone_size: .